A selection of T cell receptor beta chains follows, all from one sample in a study of cytomegalovirus exposure and HLA in healthy donors. Only in-frame clones appear in the TCRdb table, and some are missing; sequencing was by immunoSEQ multiplex PCR. The sample comprises tens of thousands of clones, approximately 82% of which are singletons, and approximately 2.9% rests with the top ten. The sample consisted of PBMCs. The receptor set was obtained from a middle-aged man in good health and CMV-seronegative. Each CDR3 is given with its conserved first and last residue. D genes are given only for firm matches. Size is omitted from some rows. Given values are once, few, many or a class for expanded clones.

cdr3_aa	clone_size	v_call	cdr3_length	d_call	j_call
CASSIPGGNTEAFF	-	TRBV19	14	TRBD1	TRBJ1-1
CASSAGGTGGYEQYF	-	TRBV6-6	15	TRBD1	TRBJ2-7
CASGRGTSGGAVPGELFF	few	TRBV2	18	TRBD2	TRBJ2-2
CASSAGQGVTNTGELFF	-	TRBV19	17	TRBD1	TRBJ2-2
CASNPGTGWYEQYF	-	TRBV2	14	TRBD1	TRBJ2-7
CASSDRNNQPQHF	medium-sized	TRBV25-1	13	-	TRBJ1-5
CASSSGQLNEQFF	few	TRBV7-3	13	-	TRBJ2-1
CASTLRTVNQPQHF	once	TRBV2	14	-	TRBJ1-5
CASSLGEVGNQETQYF	-	TRBV11-2	16	-	TRBJ2-5
CASHAEAMVWYF	-	TRBV7-9	12	-	TRBJ2-7
CASSWRSSGFLYF	-	TRBV6-5	13	-	TRBJ2-7
CASSYSFGTGGEEQFF	-	TRBV6-5	16	TRBD1	TRBJ2-1
CATRQGFIAGELFF	-	TRBV2	14	TRBD1	TRBJ2-2
CASSQRRDSQETQYF	-	TRBV4-2	15	TRBD1	TRBJ2-5
CSALDRGSSGNTIYF	-	TRBV29-1	15	TRBD1	TRBJ1-3
CASLDRGNPSNQPQHF	-	TRBV19	16	TRBD1	TRBJ1-5
CASSRQGEQPQHF	-	TRBV7-2	13	TRBD1	TRBJ1-5
CASSSGWGGAYEQYF	-	TRBV27	15	-	TRBJ2-7
CASSSPGTGGYSPLHF	-	TRBV7-3	16	TRBD1	TRBJ1-6
CASSPLGQTGTDTQYF	few	TRBV18	16	-	TRBJ2-3
CASSLDSNGGSYEQYF	-	TRBV5-1	16	-	TRBJ2-7
CASSEAREHEQFF	-	TRBV2	13	-	TRBJ2-1
CASRVDSYHNEQFF	-	TRBV13	14	-	TRBJ2-1
CASSTGTRTLGGDEQFF	-	TRBV7-9	17	TRBD2	TRBJ2-1
CASSRGSNSEAFF	-	TRBV4-2	13	-	TRBJ1-1
CASTDRGQYEQYF	-	TRBV2	13	TRBD1	TRBJ2-7
CSVGVGVNTGELFF	-	TRBV29-1	14	-	TRBJ2-2
CASSQDPGTGVTGELFF	-	TRBV14	17	TRBD1	TRBJ2-2